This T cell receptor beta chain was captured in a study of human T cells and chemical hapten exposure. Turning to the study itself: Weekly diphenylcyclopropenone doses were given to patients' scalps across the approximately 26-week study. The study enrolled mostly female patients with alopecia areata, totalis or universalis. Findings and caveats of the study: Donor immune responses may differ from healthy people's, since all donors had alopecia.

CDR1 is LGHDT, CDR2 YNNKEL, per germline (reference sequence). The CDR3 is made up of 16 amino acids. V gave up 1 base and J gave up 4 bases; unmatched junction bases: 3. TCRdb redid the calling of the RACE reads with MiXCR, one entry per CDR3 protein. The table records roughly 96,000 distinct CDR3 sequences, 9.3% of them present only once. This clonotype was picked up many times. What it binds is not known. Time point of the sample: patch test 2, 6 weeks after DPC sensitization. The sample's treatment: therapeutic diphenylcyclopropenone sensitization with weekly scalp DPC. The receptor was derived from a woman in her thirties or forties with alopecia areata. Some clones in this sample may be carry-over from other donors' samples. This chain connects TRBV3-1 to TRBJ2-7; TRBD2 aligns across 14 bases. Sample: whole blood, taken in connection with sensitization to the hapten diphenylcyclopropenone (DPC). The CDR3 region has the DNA TGTGCCAGCAGCCAAGCGACTAGCGGGAGGGGGTACGAGCAGTACTTC. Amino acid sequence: CASSQATSGRGYEQYF.